The clone carrying this TCR beta chain occurred a few times. The antigen remains unidentified. Treatment indicated: approximately nine-day PBMC culture with coronavirus spike peptide pools or control peptides (ViraFEST assay). Cultures of PBMCs, more than 1.5 million per well, were set up with about 10 IU/ml IL-2 and about 9.7 ug/ml peptide pools. The authors replaced half the medium with fresh IL-2 medium on days 3 and 7. With the Oncomine TCR Beta short-read assay, DNA from cultured CD4+ T cells was sequenced. In TCRdb, the PCR reads were re-called with MiXCR into one record per CDR3 protein. In the table there are over 20,000 distinct CDR3 sequences, about two fifths of which are singletons. These data belong to a study of vaccination and CD4 T cells after COVID-19. For the study at large: Overlapping peptides covering the spike proteins of SARS-CoV-2, HCoV-NL63, HCoV-OC43 and HCoV-229E were added to stimulate cells.

The source is a human donor who received a COVID-19 vaccine. The specimen comprised CD4+ T cells from blood, cultured in vitro, sampled before SARS-CoV-2 vaccination.

CDR3 sequence: CASSYGGPPYEQYF. For the CDR3, the DNA is TGTGCCAGCAGTTACGGGGGGCCCCCCTACGAGCAGTACTTC. The chain has TRBV6-5 and TRBJ2-7; D could derive from TRBD1 or TRBD2 (6 bases each). Germline V gives CDR1 MNHEY, CDR2 SVGAGI. Trimming removed 2 bases from V and 2 bases from J, with 10 bases in between. This CDR3 is 14 amino acids long.